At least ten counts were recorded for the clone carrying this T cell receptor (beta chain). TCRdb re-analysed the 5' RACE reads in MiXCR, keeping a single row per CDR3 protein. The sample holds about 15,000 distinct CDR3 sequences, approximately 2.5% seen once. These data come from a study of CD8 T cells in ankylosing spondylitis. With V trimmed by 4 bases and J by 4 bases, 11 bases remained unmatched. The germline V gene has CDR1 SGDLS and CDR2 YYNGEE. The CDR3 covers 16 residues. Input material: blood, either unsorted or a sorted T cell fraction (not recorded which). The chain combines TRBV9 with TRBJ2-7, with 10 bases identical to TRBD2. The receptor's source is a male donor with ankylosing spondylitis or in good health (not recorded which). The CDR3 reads CASSLGASGGRYEQYF. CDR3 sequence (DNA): TGTGCCAGCAGCCTCGGGGCTAGCGGGGGTCGGTACGAGCAGTACTTC.